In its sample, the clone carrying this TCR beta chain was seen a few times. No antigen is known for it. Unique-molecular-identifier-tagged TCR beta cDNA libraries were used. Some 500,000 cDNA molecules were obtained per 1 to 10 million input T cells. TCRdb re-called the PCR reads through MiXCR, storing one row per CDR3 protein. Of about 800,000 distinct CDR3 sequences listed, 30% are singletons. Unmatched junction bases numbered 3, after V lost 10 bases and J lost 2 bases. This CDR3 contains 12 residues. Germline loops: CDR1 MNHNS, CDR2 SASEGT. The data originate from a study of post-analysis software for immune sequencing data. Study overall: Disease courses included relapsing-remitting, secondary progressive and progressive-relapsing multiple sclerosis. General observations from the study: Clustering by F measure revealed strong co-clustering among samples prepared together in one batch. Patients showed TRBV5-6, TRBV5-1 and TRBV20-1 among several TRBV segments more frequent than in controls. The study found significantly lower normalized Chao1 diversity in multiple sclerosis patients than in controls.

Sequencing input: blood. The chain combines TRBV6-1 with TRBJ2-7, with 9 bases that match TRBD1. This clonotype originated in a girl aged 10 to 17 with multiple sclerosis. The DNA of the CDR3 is TGTGCCACCCGACAGGGGGCCTACGAGCAGTACTTC. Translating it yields CATRQGAYEQYF.